The rows below give T cell receptor beta chains drawn from one sample of a study of technical replicates of blood from four donors. TCRdb's table, derived via immunoSEQ multiplex PCR, lists solely in-frame clones and lacks some. The sample records 100,000 or so clones, 96% being singletons. The sequencing sample was made of T cells isolated from PBMCs. The receptors here all came from a human donor in good health. Each CDR3 is given with its conserved first and last residue. D genes are given only for firm matches. The listing skips clone size in some rows; elsewhere it reads once, few, many or a size class.

clone size	V gene	D gene	J gene	CDR3 DNA	CDR3 protein
.	TRBV5-1	.	TRBJ2-1	TGCGCCAGCAGCCCCCGACAGGCTAGCTCCTACAATGAGCAGTTCTTC	CASSPRQASSYNEQFF
.	TRBV9	TRBD2	TRBJ2-1	TGTGCCAGCAGCCCTCTGGGGGGGGGATCAAGACATGAGCAGTTCTTC	CASSPLGGGSRHEQFF
.	TRBV5-6	.	TRBJ1-1	TGTGCCAGCAACCGCGAGGCTGAAGCTTTCTTT	CASNREAEAFF
.	TRBV7-9	.	TRBJ1-2	TGTGCCAGCAGCTTATCCAGCGATGGCTACACCTTC	CASSLSSDGYTF
.	TRBV19	TRBD1	TRBJ1-2	TGTGCCAGTAGTATTCCAGGGGGAGACTATGGCTACACCTTC	CASSIPGGDYGYTF
.	TRBV7-9	.	TRBJ2-1	TGTGCCAGCAGCTTAGACCGTCAGGTTGACAATGAGCAGTTCTTC	CASSLDRQVDNEQFF
.	TRBV6-1	TRBD1	TRBJ1-6	TGTGCCAGCAGATATGACAGGGGCAATTCACCCCTCCACTTT	CASRYDRGNSPLHF
.	TRBV5-5	.	TRBJ2-5	TGTGCCAGCAGCCTCAGGGCGAGACAGAGAGTCCAAGAGACCCAGTACTTC	CASSLRARQRVQETQYF
once	TRBV29-1	.	TRBJ2-1	TGCAGCGTTCTGCGGGGATCCTCCTACAATGAGCAGTTCTTC	CSVLRGSSYNEQFF
.	TRBV5-1	.	TRBJ2-5	TGCGCCAGCAGCTTCAGGGTGGAAGAGACCCAGTACTTC	CASSFRVEETQYF
.	TRBV5-1	.	TRBJ2-3	TGCGCCAGCAGCTTGGTGCCGGGTTTGGTTATAGATACGCAGTATTTT	CASSLVPGLVIDTQYF
.	TRBV5-1	TRBD1	TRBJ2-3	TGCGCCAGCGGGACAGGGGGCACAGATACGCAGTATTTT	CASGTGGTDTQYF
.	TRBV11-2	.	TRBJ2-1	TGTGCCAGCAGCCTAGGACAGCACAATGAGCAGTTCTTC	CASSLGQHNEQFF
.	TRBV6-4	TRBD1	TRBJ2-6	TGTGCCACACGACAGGGCTCTGGGGCCAACGTCCTGACTTTC	CATRQGSGANVLTF
.	TRBV4-2	TRBD2	TRBJ2-7	TGTGCCAGCAGCCAAGGCTCGGCGGGAGGAACCCTCGGCGAGCAGTACTTC	CASSQGSAGGTLGEQYF
.	TRBV5-1	TRBD1	TRBJ2-3	TGCGCCACCCGACAGGGGGCCGGAGATACGCAGTATTTT	CATRQGAGDTQYF
.	TRBV4-1	TRBD1	TRBJ2-1	TGCGCCAGCAGCCACCTACCGGGACAGGGACACAATGAGCAGTTCTTC	CASSHLPGQGHNEQFF
.	TRBV11-2	TRBD2	TRBJ2-7	TGTGCCAGCAGCATCATCGGCCGGGAGGGGTACGAGCAGTACTTC	CASSIIGREGYEQYF
.	TRBV5-1	.	TRBJ1-1	TGCGCCAGCAGCCATCAGGGGAACACTGAAGCTTTCTTT	CASSHQGNTEAFF
.	TRBV29-1	.	TRBJ2-7	TGCAGCGTTGAGTGTGACGACAGCTCCTACGAGCAGTACTTC	CSVECDDSSYEQYF
.	TRBV5-5	.	TRBJ1-1	TGTGCCAGCAGCTTGTACGCGGGTTTGAACACTGAAGCTTTCTTT	CASSLYAGLNTEAFF
.	TRBV5-5	TRBD2	TRBJ2-3	TGTGCCAGCAGCTCCCCTGGGGGGGAGGCAGATACGCAGTATTTT	CASSSPGGEADTQYF
.	TRBV19	.	TRBJ2-1	TGTGCCAGTAGTCAAGGGGGGGATGAGCAGTTCTTC	CASSQGGDEQFF
.	TRBV19	TRBD2	TRBJ2-1	TGTGCCAGTAGTATTCTCGGGACTAGCGGGACCTACAATGAGCAGTTCTTC	CASSILGTSGTYNEQFF
.	TRBV30	.	TRBJ2-1	TGTGCCTGGAGCGGGGTCAACGGTGAGCAGTTCTTC	CAWSGVNGEQFF
.	TRBV28	.	TRBJ1-1	TGTGCCACGCTCCCTTCCGGGTCCCAAGCTTTCTTT	CATLPSGSQAFF
.	TRBV28	.	TRBJ2-3	TGTGCCAGCAGTTTATCTCAGGGCACAGATACGCAGTATTTT	CASSLSQGTDTQYF
once	TRBV7-2	TRBD2	TRBJ2-7	TGTGCCAGCAGCACTCAAATGACTAGCGGCTACGAGCAGTACTTC	CASSTQMTSGYEQYF
.	TRBV5-1	.	TRBJ1-3	TGCGCCAGCAGCTTGGTATCCGTCGGGGGCTCTGGAAACACCATATATTTT	CASSLVSVGGSGNTIYF
.	TRBV5-8	.	TRBJ2-2	TGTGCCAGCAGCTTGAGGGGGGGCAGGAACACCGGGGAGCTGTTTTTT	CASSLRGGRNTGELFF
.	TRBV7-2	.	TRBJ1-2	TGTGCCAGCAGCTTAGTGTTGGGGGCAGGCAACTATGGCTACACCTTC	CASSLVLGAGNYGYTF
once	TRBV5-1	TRBD2	TRBJ2-7	TGCGCCAGCAGCTTGGCGTGGGTTACTAGCGGGGTAACGGACGAGCAGTACTTC	CASSLAWVTSGVTDEQYF
.	TRBV5-4	.	TRBJ2-3	TGTGCCAGCAGGTGGGGGGGCTTCAGCACAGATACGCAGTATTTT	CASRWGGFSTDTQYF
.	TRBV14	.	TRBJ1-2	TGTGCCAGCAGCCCCCACAGGAGAGGTATGTATGGCTACACCTTC	CASSPHRRGMYGYTF
.	TRBV2	TRBD2	TRBJ2-2	TGTGCCAGCAAGCCGGGACTAGCGGCCGGGGAGCTGTTTTTT	CASKPGLAAGELFF